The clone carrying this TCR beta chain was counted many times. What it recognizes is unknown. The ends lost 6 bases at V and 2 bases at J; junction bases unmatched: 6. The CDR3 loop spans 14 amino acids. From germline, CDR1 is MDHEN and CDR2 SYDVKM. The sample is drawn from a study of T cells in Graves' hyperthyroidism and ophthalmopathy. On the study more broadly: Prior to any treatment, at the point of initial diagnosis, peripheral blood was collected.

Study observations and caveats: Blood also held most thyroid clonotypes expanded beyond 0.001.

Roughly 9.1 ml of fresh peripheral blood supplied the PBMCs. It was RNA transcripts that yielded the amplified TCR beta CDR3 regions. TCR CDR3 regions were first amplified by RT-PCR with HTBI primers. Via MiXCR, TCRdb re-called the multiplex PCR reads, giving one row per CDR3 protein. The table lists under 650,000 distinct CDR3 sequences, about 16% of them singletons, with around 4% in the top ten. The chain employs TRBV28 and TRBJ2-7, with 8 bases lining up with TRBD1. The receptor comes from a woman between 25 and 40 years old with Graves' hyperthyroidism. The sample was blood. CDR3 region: CASSLTGDAYEQYF. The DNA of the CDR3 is TGTGCCAGCAGCTTGACAGGGGATGCCTACGAGCAGTACTTC.